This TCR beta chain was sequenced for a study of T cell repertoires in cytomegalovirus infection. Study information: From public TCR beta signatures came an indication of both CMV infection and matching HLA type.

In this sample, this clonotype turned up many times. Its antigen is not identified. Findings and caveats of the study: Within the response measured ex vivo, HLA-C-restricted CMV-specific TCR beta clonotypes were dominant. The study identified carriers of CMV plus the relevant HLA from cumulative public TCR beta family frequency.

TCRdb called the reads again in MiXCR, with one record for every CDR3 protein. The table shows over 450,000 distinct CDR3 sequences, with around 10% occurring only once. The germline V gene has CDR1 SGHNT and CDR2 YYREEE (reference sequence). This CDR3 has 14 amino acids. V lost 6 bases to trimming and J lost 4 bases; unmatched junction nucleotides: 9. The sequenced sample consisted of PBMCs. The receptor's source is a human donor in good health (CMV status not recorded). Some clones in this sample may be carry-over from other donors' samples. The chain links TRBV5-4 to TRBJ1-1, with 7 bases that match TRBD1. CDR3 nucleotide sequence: TGTGCCAGCACCCCCACGCCAGGGGGCACTGAAGCTTTCTTT. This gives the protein CASTPTPGGTEAFF.